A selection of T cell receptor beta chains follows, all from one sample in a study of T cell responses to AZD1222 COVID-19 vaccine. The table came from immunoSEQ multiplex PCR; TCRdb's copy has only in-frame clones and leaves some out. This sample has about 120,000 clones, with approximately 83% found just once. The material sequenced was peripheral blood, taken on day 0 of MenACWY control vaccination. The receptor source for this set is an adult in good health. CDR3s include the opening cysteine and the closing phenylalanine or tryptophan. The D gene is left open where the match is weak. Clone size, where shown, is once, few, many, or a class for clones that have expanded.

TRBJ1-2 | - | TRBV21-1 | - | TGTGCCAGCAGCAAAGTTGGGGCAGATGGCTACACCTTC | CASSKVGADGYTF
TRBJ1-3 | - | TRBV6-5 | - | TGTGCCAGCAAAAGAGGAGACACCATATATTTT | CASKRGDTIYF
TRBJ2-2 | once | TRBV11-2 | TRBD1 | TGTGCCAGCAGGGCACCGGGACAGAGACTTTGGGGGGAGCTGTTTTTT | CASRAPGQRLWGELFF
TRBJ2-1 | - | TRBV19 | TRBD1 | TGTGCCAGTAGTTCGATAGACAGGGCTTACGGGAATGAGCAGTTCTTC | CASSSIDRAYGNEQFF
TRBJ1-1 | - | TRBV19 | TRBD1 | TGTGCCACCCTATTGTCAGCCGGGACAGACAACTTCAAGATGAACACTGAAGCTTTCTTT | CATLLSAGTDNFKMNTEAFF
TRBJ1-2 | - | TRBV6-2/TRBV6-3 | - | TGTGCCAGCAGTTTGGCAGTAGGTGGCCTGGACACCTTC | CASSLAVGGLDTF
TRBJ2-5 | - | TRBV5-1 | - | TGCGCCAGCAGCCCGGGTGCAGGGACAGAGACCCAGTACTTC | CASSPGAGTETQYF
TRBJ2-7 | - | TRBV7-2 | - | TGTGCCAGCAGCTTAGGATTATTGGGGGAGCAGTACTTC | CASSLGLLGEQYF
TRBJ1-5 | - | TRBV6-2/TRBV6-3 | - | TGTGCCAGCAGTTACGACGGTAATCAGCCCCAGCATTTT | CASSYDGNQPQHF
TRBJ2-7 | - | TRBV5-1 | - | TGCGCCAGCAGCTTGGCCTTAGGGGCAGTATACGAGCAGTACTTC | CASSLALGAVYEQYF
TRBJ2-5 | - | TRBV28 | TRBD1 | TGTGCCAGCAGTGGACAGGGTCAAGAGACCCAGTACTTC | CASSGQGQETQYF
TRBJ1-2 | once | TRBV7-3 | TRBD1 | TGTGCCAGCAGCTCCTCGTGGGAGACAGGGGTCGGCGGCTACACCTTC | CASSSSWETGVGGYTF